These 22 T cell receptor beta chains originate from one sample sequenced in a study of response to subunit inactivated influenza vaccine. Each CDR3 protein is one row after TCRdb ran MiXCR on the RT-PCR reads. The table lists some 190,000 distinct CDR3 sequences, 13% to 15% of them singletons. The specimen comprised CD8+ T cells sorted from PBMCs, sampled 4 to 6 days after vaccination. These receptor sequences come from a man aged 45-65 years who received an inactivated influenza vaccine.

V and J are TRBV12-3 or TRBV12-4 and TRBJ2-7; D is ambiguous. V was trimmed by 4 bases and J by 4 bases, leaving 11 bases between them. The CDR3 consists of 13 residues. CDR3 residues: CASSSGIWYEQYF. For the CDR3, the DNA is TGTGCCAGCAGTTCCGGTATCTGGTACGAGCAGTACTTC.

This sequence joins TRBV29-1 and TRBJ2-7; 13 positions agree with TRBD2. The J segment lost 2 bases and the V segment lost 7 bases, leaving 20 bases of the junction unmatched. CDR3 size: 19 residues. Per the germline V gene, CDR1 is SQVTM and CDR2 is ANQGSEA. The CDR3 DNA follows: TGCAGCGCCTGGATCAGTGGACTAGCGGGAGTAGACTCTACCTACGAGCAGTACTTC. It specifies CSAWISGLAGVDSTYEQYF.

V usage is TRBV7-9 and J usage is TRBJ1-1; D is unclear. The V end lost 3 bases, the J end lost 0 bases, and 11 bases lay between the germline ends. CDR3 length: 15 amino acids. Per the germline V gene, CDR1 is SEHNR and CDR2 is FQNEAQ (reference sequence). CDR3 region: CASSLAAPMNTEAFF. The CDR3 nucleotides read TGTGCCAGCAGCTTGGCCGCCCCCATGAACACTGAAGCTTTCTTT.

The CDR3 spells CASSQDWVLSNTGELFF. The CDR3 nucleotides read TGCGCCAGCAGCCAAGATTGGGTTCTCTCGAACACCGGGGAGCTGTTTTTT. This chain connects TRBV4-3 to TRBJ2-2; D not resolved. The length of the CDR3 is 17 residues. From germline, CDR1 is LGHNA and CDR2 YSLEER. V lost 0 bases to trimming and J lost 0 bases, with 11 bases between them.

A few counts support this clonotype. The J gene is TRBJ2-1, the V gene TRBV28; D is perhaps TRBD1 (6 bases). CDR3 length: 17 amino acids. The V and J ends lost 3 bases and 0 bases respectively, with 15 bases between them. Germline V CDR1 and CDR2: MDHEN, SYDVKM. This CDR3 reads CASSFPATGSSYNEQFF. CDR3 bases: TGTGCCAGCAGTTTCCCAGCTACAGGGAGCTCCTACAATGAGCAGTTCTTC.

V gene TRBV2 combines with J gene TRBJ2-5; TRBD1 matches at 8 bases. The CDR3 loop spans 13 amino acids. The J segment lost 4 bases and the V segment lost 7 bases, leaving 5 bases of the junction unmatched. Germline-derived CDR1 and CDR2 are SNHLY and FYNNEI. CDR3 nucleotide sequence: TGTGCCAGCAATGGACAGGGCCCAGAGACCCAGTACTTC. Translation gives CASNGQGPETQYF.

This clonotype was detected only a few times. This rearrangement joins TRBV27 to TRBJ2-7; no firm D call. Germline-derived CDR1 and CDR2 are MNHEY and SMNVEV (reference sequence). The CDR3 length is 14 residues. Trimming pared 3 bases from V and 3 bases from J, leaving 12 bases between. CDR3 region: CASSLAVSFYEQYF. The CDR3 DNA sequence: TGTGCCAGCAGTTTGGCCGTTTCTTTCTACGAGCAGTACTTC.

The chain carries TRBV12-3 or TRBV12-4 and TRBJ2-7; TRBD2 aligns across 10 bases. With V trimmed by 3 bases and J by 13 bases, 9 bases remained unmatched. The CDR3 is made up of 13 amino acids. CDR3 residues: CASSFSSGGDQYF. DNA of the CDR3: TGTGCCAGCAGTTTTTCTAGCGGGGGTGATCAATACTTC.

In the case of this clonotype: The missing conserved phenylalanine or tryptophan at the end of this CDR3 makes a read error likely. The rearrangement joins TRBV18 to TRBJ2-7, with 8 bases aligning to TRBD1. Germline loops: CDR1 KGHSH, CDR2 LQKENI. With V trimmed by 6 bases and J by 5 bases, 12 bases remained unmatched. This CDR3 is built from 15 residues. The CDR3 reads CASSQSPDRANEQYS. In nucleotides, the CDR3 is TGTGCCAGCTCGCAATCCCCGGACAGGGCAAACGAGCAGTACTCC.

Comments on this clonotype: One base away lies a much larger clone, so this may be a sequencing read error. The chain is built from TRBV3-1 and TRBJ2-1; 8 bases match TRBD2. Trimming removed 4 bases from V and 8 bases from J; junction bases left unmatched: 13. The CDR3 runs 16 residues. Germline CDR1 and CDR2: LGHDT and YNNKEL (reference sequence). The CDR3: CASSPGFSGKRYEQFF. The CDR3 nucleotides read TGTGCCAGCAGCCCCGGTTTTAGCGGGAAAAGGTATGAGCAGTTCTTC.

The chain recombines TRBV11-2 with TRBJ1-1; 7 bases fit TRBD1. The CDR3 is 14 amino acids. The V gene end was trimmed by 0 bases and the J gene end by 5 bases; junction bases not matched to a gene: 3. Germline V lookup: CDR1 SGHAT, CDR2 FQNNGV. CDR3 in DNA: TGTGCCAGCAGCTTAGACATCAGGGGGACTGAAGCTTTCTTT. Protein: CASSLDIRGTEAFF.

The V gene is TRBV28, the J gene TRBJ2-7; 12 positions match TRBD2. The CDR3 contains 16 residues. In germline, CDR1 is MDHEN, CDR2 SYDVKM. V gave up 2 bases and J gave up 0 bases; unmatched junction bases: 2. CDR3 coding DNA: TGTGCCAGCAGTTTAGGACTAGCGGGACGCTCCTACGAGCAGTACTTC. Translated, it gives CASSLGLAGRSYEQYF.

V usage is TRBV7-6 and J usage is TRBJ2-2, with 8 positions matching TRBD1. From germline, CDR1 is SGHVS and CDR2 FNYEAQ. V shed 2 bases and J 4 bases; nucleotides not matched to a gene: 6. This CDR3 spans 16 amino acids. The CDR3 loop reads CASSLTRDRITGELFF. DNA of the CDR3: TGTGCCAGCAGCTTAACTAGGGACAGGATCACCGGGGAGCTGTTTTTT. Full variable domain (rest looked up from reference TRBV7-6 and TRBJ2-2): GAGVSQSPRYKVTKRGQDVALRCDPISGHVSLYWYRQALGQGPEFLTYFNYEAQQDKSGLPNDRFSAERPEGSISTLTIQRTEQRDSAMYRCASSLTRDRITGELFFGEGSRLTVL.

This clonotype was seen a handful of times. J is TRBJ2-1 and V is TRBV19, with 14 nucleotides matching TRBD2. Germline CDR1 reads LNHDA; CDR2 reads SQIVND (reference sequence). The CDR3 consists of 17 residues. V dropped 7 bases and J dropped 7; count of bases not matched to a gene: 12. DNA for the CDR3: TGTGCCAGTACCATTTCGGGGACTAGCGGGAGTATAAATGAGCAGTTCTTC. Protein sequence: CASTISGTSGSINEQFF.

The sample holds a few counts of this clonotype. The chain recombines TRBV3-1 with TRBJ1-5; D is ambiguous. This CDR3 is 15 amino acids long. Germline-derived CDR1 and CDR2 are LGHDT and YNNKEL (reference sequence). V dropped 0 bases and J dropped 5 bases, with 11 bases sitting between them. The CDR3 spells CASSQDTSTHQPQHF. The CDR3 DNA follows: TGTGCCAGCAGCCAAGATACCAGTACCCATCAGCCCCAGCATTTT.

The chain is built from TRBV27 and TRBJ2-7, with 12 bases that match TRBD1. Per germline, CDR1 MNHEY and CDR2 SMNVEV (reference sequence). The junction had 8 bases not matched to a gene; V was cut back by 6 bases and J by 5 bases. The CDR3 has 15 residues. CDR3 nucleotide sequence: TGTGCCAGCAGGATAACCGGGACAGGGGGCCACGAGCAGTACTTC. Translation: CASRITGTGGHEQYF.

CDR3 in DNA: TGCGCCAGCAGCCAAGATCCTTTTGGAGGCTTGGAAGAGACCCAGTACTTC. Translating gives CASSQDPFGGLEETQYF. The chain employs TRBV4-1 and TRBJ2-5, with a possible D match to TRBD2 (5 bases). The V end was cut by 0 bases, the J end by 3 bases, with 17 bases between. The CDR3 is 17 residues long. Germline V gene data show CDR1 as MGHRA and CDR2 as YSYEKL.

As concerns this clonotype: One base away lies a much larger clone, so this may be a sequencing read error. This chain joins TRBV18 and TRBJ2-7; 8 positions agree with TRBD2. CDR1 KGHSH and CDR2 LQKENI come from the germline V gene. This CDR3 contains 17 residues. The CDR3 region is CAGSRTGAGGGTYEQYF. The CDR3 nucleotides read TGTGCCGGCTCACGAACCGGGGCGGGAGGCGGAACCTACGAGCAGTACTTC.

The genes are TRBV6-2 or TRBV6-3 and TRBJ2-2; 8 bases align to TRBD2. This CDR3 is 17 amino acids long. V gave up 4 bases and J gave up 3 bases; unmatched junction bases: 10. The germline V gene encodes CDR1 MNHEY and CDR2 SVGEGT. The CDR3 DNA is TGTGCCAGCAGTTTGTTCCGGCGGGGGGCCGACACCGGGGAGCTGTTTTTT. Encoded protein: CASSLFRRGADTGELFF.

This clonotype was seen repeatedly, ten times or more. J is TRBJ1-1 and V is TRBV12-3 or TRBV12-4; no firm D call. The CDR3 length is 12 residues. Deletions cut 3 bases from V and 8 bases from J, with 10 bases between. The CDR3 spells CASSLGGPEAFF. DNA for the CDR3: TGTGCCAGCAGTTTGGGAGGTCCCGAAGCTTTCTTT.

The chain has TRBV19 and TRBJ2-2; D unclear. Germline V gene data show CDR1 as LNHDA and CDR2 as SQIVND (reference sequence). Trimming left V 6 bases short and J 0 bases short, with 8 bases between. The CDR3 spans 14 residues. The CDR3 coding sequence is TGTGCCAGTAGCCCGGGCTCGAACACCGGGGAGCTGTTTTTT. It encodes CASSPGSNTGELFF. Full variable domain (outside the CDR3, taken from reference TRBV19 and TRBJ2-2): DGGITQSPKYLFRKEGQNVTLSCEQNLNHDAMYWYRQDPGQGLRLIYYSQIVNDFQKGDIAEGYSVSREKKESFPLTVTSAQKNPTAFYLCASSPGSNTGELFFGEGSRLTVL.

This clonotype was counted ten times or more. The chain uses TRBV12-3 or TRBV12-4 and TRBJ1-2; weak D call: TRBD1 (6 bases). This CDR3 has 14 amino acids. Trimming removed 1 base from V and 2 bases from J, with 8 bases in between. This CDR3 reads CASSLGGANYGYTF. In nucleotides, the CDR3 is TGTGCCAGCAGTTTAGGGGGGGCCAACTATGGCTACACCTTC.